The clone carrying this T cell receptor (beta chain) was counted a single time. The data derive from a study of control samples from healthy donors and cancer patients. Using immunoSEQ multiplex PCR, the repertoire was profiled, and TCRdb retains in-frame clones only, with some absent. Among some 120,000 clones listed, around nine tenths were seen once. The CDR3 contains 16 residues. Trimming removed 4 bases from V and 0 bases from J, with 13 bases in between. Per the germline V gene, CDR1 is LNHDA and CDR2 is SQIVND (reference sequence). The J gene is TRBJ1-5, the V gene TRBV19; no clear D. The clonotype originates from a man aged 40-49 years in good health. The sample consisted of blood. This CDR3 is CASSTYTRYSNQPQHF. CDR3 sequence (DNA): TGTGCCAGTAGTACCTACACACGCTATAGCAATCAGCCCCAGCATTTT.